The TCR beta chain described here comes from a study of cytomegalovirus exposure and HLA in healthy donors. General study findings and limits: What was likely a sequencing artifact was a cluster of highly shared sequence variants. Later on, an analysis found that several of the most significant clusters appeared to be linked to common viral pathogens, which included parvovirus B19. The classifier reportedly diagnosed cytomegalovirus status with high sensitivity and specificity.

The study ran its PCR with 60 Vbeta and 13 Jbeta primers. Libraries were prepared by immunoSEQ multiplex PCR; TCRdb keeps only in-frame clonotypes and omits some of them. In the table there are under 120,000 clones, approximately 70% of which are singletons. The CDR3 runs 14 residues. V gave up 2 bases and J gave up 3 bases, with 11 bases separating them. Germline assignment: CDR1 SGHDT and CDR2 YYEEEE. Details on this clone: Antigen specificity is unknown.

The specimen was PBMCs. The sequence was collected from a man aged 40-49 years in good health and CMV-seropositive. The rearrangement joins TRBV5-6 to TRBJ1-2, with D unresolved. The CDR3 nucleotides are TGTGCCAGCAGCTTTCGACGGGTGGACTATGGCTACACCTTC. Amino acid sequence: CASSFRRVDYGYTF.